The 32 T cell receptor beta chains reported below all come from one sample, sequenced in a study of blood T cell repertoires in COVID-19. Libraries were prepared by immunoSEQ multiplex PCR; TCRdb keeps only in-frame clonotypes and omits some of them. The sample includes 250,000 to 300,000 clones, 85% seen only once; the top ten take 5.1%. The sequenced sample consisted of peripheral blood. The receptors were sampled from a middle-aged man with active or convalescent COVID-19.

V and J are TRBV4-1 and TRBJ2-3, with D possibly being TRBD2 (5 bases). Looked up from germline, CDR1 is MGHRA and CDR2 is YSYEKL. The V end lost 3 bases, the J end lost 6 bases, and 13 bases lay between the germline ends. CDR3 length: 14 residues. The CDR3 loop is CASSHILVADTQYF. The CDR3 bases are TGCGCCAGCAGCCACATACTAGTGGCTGATACGCAGTATTTT.

CDR3 sequence: CASSLAGWQGGSPLHF. CDR3 nucleotides: TGTGCCAGCAGCTTGGCGGGCTGGCAGGGAGGTTCACCCCTCCACTTT. This chain connects TRBV5-4 to TRBJ1-6; tentatively, D is TRBD1 (5 bases). V shed 0 bases and J shed 9 bases, with 16 bases lying between them. Germline values: CDR1 SGHNT, CDR2 YYREEE (reference sequence). The CDR3 spans 16 residues.

This clone came up a few times. The chain links TRBV5-4 to TRBJ1-6; 10 positions agree with TRBD1. Germline-derived CDR1 and CDR2 are SGHNT and YYREEE (reference sequence). J lost 7 bases, V lost 5 bases, and 6 bases had no gene match. This CDR3 is built from 15 residues. The CDR3 nucleotides read TGTGCCAGCAGTGGGGACAGGGGCCAAAATTCACCCCTCCACTTT. Its translation is CASSGDRGQNSPLHF.

V gene TRBV5-1 combines with J gene TRBJ2-3; 8 positions match TRBD2. The CDR3 contains 16 residues. Trimming took 0 bases from V and 1 from J; bases not matched to a gene: 4. Germline values: CDR1 SGHRS, CDR2 YFSETQ. The CDR3 sequence: CASSLAPAGGTDTQYF. CDR3 sequence (DNA): TGCGCCAGCAGCTTGGCCCCAGCGGGAGGCACAGATACGCAGTATTTT.

The V and J genes are TRBV2 and TRBJ1-5; D is perhaps TRBD1 (6 bases). The CDR3 consists of 13 residues. Trimming shortened V by 8 bases and J by 4 bases, and 12 bases separated the two germline ends. Germline CDR1 SNHLY, CDR2 FYNNEI. CDR3 coding DNA: TGTGCCAGCTCCGACAGGTTGAATCAGCCCCAGCATTTT. Its protein is CASSDRLNQPQHF.

The chain carries TRBV24-1 and TRBJ2-1; 9 nucleotides line up with TRBD1. Germline V gene data show CDR1 as KGHDR and CDR2 as SFDVKD. CDR3 length equals 15 residues. The V gene end was trimmed by 4 bases and the J gene end by 8 bases; junction bases not matched to a gene: 8. The CDR3 DNA follows: TGTGCCACCAGTGACCCTCCTACAGGGGGCCATGAGCAGTTCTTC. Amino acid sequence: CATSDPPTGGHEQFF.

The CDR3 nucleotides read TGCAGTGCTAGTTCCTCCCTGAGTCAGCCCCAGCATTTT. Its translation is CSASSSLSQPQHF. The rearrangement uses TRBV20-1 and TRBJ1-5; D call uncertain. V shed 3 bases and J shed 6 bases, with 12 bases lying between them. In germline, CDR1 is DFQATT, CDR2 SNEGSKA (reference sequence). The CDR3 runs to 13 residues.

The chain joins TRBV18 to TRBJ1-3; tentatively, D is TRBD1 (5 bases). This CDR3 is 14 amino acids long. Germline values: CDR1 KGHSH, CDR2 LQKENI. Trimming shortened V by 6 bases and J by 4 bases, and 13 bases separated the two germline ends. The CDR3 here is CASSPNPGGNTIYF. The CDR3, as DNA: TGTGCCAGCTCGCCAAATCCAGGGGGAAACACCATATATTTT.

The chain has TRBV6-1 and TRBJ1-2, with D possibly TRBD1 on 5 matching bases. Trimming removed 1 base from V and 7 bases from J, with 10 bases in between. Germline V gene lookup returns CDR1 MNHNS and CDR2 SASEGT. This CDR3 spans 13 amino acids. DNA of the CDR3: TGTGCCAGCAGTGAAGTATCCGGGGGTGGCTACACCTTC. Its translation is CASSEVSGGGYTF.

The chain links TRBV7-9 to TRBJ1-6; D might be TRBD1 (6 bases). V shed 5 bases and J shed 4 bases, with 9 bases lying between them. The CDR3 consists of 14 residues. CDR1 is SEHNR, CDR2 FQNEAQ, per germline (reference sequence). The CDR3 coding sequence is TGTGCCAGCAGCACGGACAGTTATAATTCACCCCTCCACTTT. It yields the protein CASSTDSYNSPLHF.

V and J are TRBV2 and TRBJ1-6; TRBD1 might be the D (6 bases). Germline CDR1 SNHLY, CDR2 FYNNEI. This CDR3 is built from 17 residues. Trimming removed 3 bases from V and 0 bases from J, with 12 bases in between. The CDR3 protein is CASSDRGISSYNSPLHF. The DNA of the CDR3 is TGTGCCAGCAGTGATAGGGGGATCTCCTCCTATAATTCACCCCTCCACTTT. Together with reference TRBV2 and TRBJ1-6, the CDR3 gives the full variable domain: EPEVTQTPSHQVTQMGQEVILRCVPISNHLYFYWYRQILGQKVEFLVSFYNNEISEKSEIFDDQFSVERPDGSNFTLKIRSTKLEDSAMYFCASSDRGISSYNSPLHFGNGTRLTVT.

This chain links TRBV4-3 with TRBJ2-1; 11 nucleotides agree with TRBD2. The CDR3 is made up of 16 amino acids. V gave up 2 bases and J gave up 6 bases; unmatched junction bases: 6. CDR1 is LGHNA, CDR2 YSLEER, per germline. CDR3 in amino acids: CASSQQLAGVFNEQFF. CDR3 sequence (DNA): TGCGCCAGCAGCCAACAACTAGCGGGAGTGTTCAATGAGCAGTTCTTC.

This clone was observed once. The chain uses TRBV6-1 and TRBJ1-2; 10 bases align to TRBD1. The V segment lost 3 bases and the J segment 3 bases; nucleotides outside the gene matches: 4. The germline gives CDR1 MNHNS, CDR2 SASEGT. This CDR3 is built from 15 residues. CDR3 sequence: CASSDRGQGHYGYTF. In nucleotides, the CDR3 is TGTGCCAGCAGTGATCGGGGACAGGGGCACTATGGCTACACCTTC.

The V gene is TRBV9, the J gene TRBJ2-1; 11 nucleotides line up with TRBD2. Germline V CDR1 and CDR2: SGDLS, YYNGEE. CDR3 size: 15 residues. The V gene end was trimmed by 3 bases and the J gene end by 7 bases; junction bases not matched to a gene: 6. The CDR3 spells CASSGVTSGINEQFF. In DNA form, the CDR3 reads TGTGCCAGCAGCGGGGTGACTAGCGGGATAAATGAGCAGTTCTTC. The entire variable domain, with the rest obtained from reference TRBV9 and TRBJ2-1, is as follows: DSGVTQTPKHLITATGQRVTLRCSPRSGDLSVYWYQQSLDQGLQFLIQYYNGEERAKGNILERFSAQQFPDLHSELNLSSLELGDSALYFCASSGVTSGINEQFFGPGTRLTVL.

As regards this clone: In the same sample, other DNA sequences code for this CDR3. The rearrangement links TRBV15 to TRBJ1-5, with no clear D. The CDR3 extends over 14 amino acids. The germline V gene has CDR1 LNHNV and CDR2 YYDKDF (reference sequence). Trimming took 0 bases from V and 3 from J, leaving 6 bases between them. CDR3 loop: CATSRDLSNQPQHF. CDR3 sequence (DNA): TGTGCCACCAGCAGAGATCTCTCCAATCAGCCCCAGCATTTT.

This clone was recorded only once. The chain is built from TRBV7-8 and TRBJ2-7, with 10 bases aligning to TRBD2. Trimming removed 2 bases from V and 6 bases from J; junction bases left unmatched: 4. The CDR3 totals 14 residues. Germline CDR1 and CDR2: SGHVS and FQNEAQ. CDR3 DNA sequence: TGTGCCAGCAGCTTAAGCGGGAGGGCCTCCGAGCAGTACTTC. Translating gives CASSLSGRASEQYF.

The chain joins TRBV30 to TRBJ2-5; 13 bases align to TRBD2. CDR3 size: 16 residues. Germline loops: CDR1 GTSNPN, CDR2 SVGIG (reference sequence). The V gene end was trimmed by 7 bases and the J gene end by 5 bases; junction bases not matched to a gene: 13. DNA of the CDR3: TGTGCCTTTTCATTGGGACTAGCGGGAAAGGGCGAGACCCAGTACTTC. Its protein is CAFSLGLAGKGETQYF.

The chain is built from TRBV15 and TRBJ2-5; D might be TRBD1 (6 bases). Germline CDR1 is LNHNV and CDR2 is YYDKDF (reference sequence). The CDR3 is 15 amino acids. Trimming removed 2 bases at V and 0 bases at J, with 10 bases between. The CDR3, as DNA: TGTGCCACCAGCAGACGGACAGATCACCAAGAGACCCAGTACTTC. Residues: CATSRRTDHQETQYF.

The chain combines TRBV9 with TRBJ1-2, with 8 nucleotides matching TRBD1. Germline-derived CDR1 and CDR2 are SGDLS and YYNGEE. V shed 6 bases, J shed 8 bases, and the junction held 12 bases outside the gene matches. This CDR3 has 14 amino acids. CDR3 nucleotide sequence: TGTGCCAGCAACAGGGGGGCAGCCATTACGGGCTACACCTTC. It translates to CASNRGAAITGYTF.

This clone came up once. The rearrangement links TRBV6-6 to TRBJ1-5; unclear D gene. V dropped 2 bases and J dropped 6 bases, with 5 bases sitting between them. Germline values: CDR1 MNHNY, CDR2 SVGAGI (reference sequence). The CDR3 length is 12 residues. The CDR3 DNA reads TGTGCCAGCAGTTACCCGGGTCAGCCCCAGCATTTT. This sequence encodes CASSYPGQPQHF.

V usage is TRBV29-1 and J usage is TRBJ1-2; the match to TRBD1 covers 9 bases. The CDR3 totals 13 residues. The germline gives CDR1 SQVTM, CDR2 ANQGSEA. V dropped 7 bases and J dropped 3; count of bases not matched to a gene: 6. In nucleotides, the CDR3 is TGCAGCGGTGGGGGACAGGGAGACTATGGCTACACCTTC. Protein sequence: CSGGGQGDYGYTF.

J is TRBJ2-7 and V is TRBV4-1; the match to TRBD1 covers 7 bases. The CDR3 runs to 15 residues. Germline V CDR1 and CDR2: MGHRA, YSYEKL. The junction had 5 bases not matched to a gene; V was cut back by 3 bases and J by 0 bases. The CDR3 DNA sequence: TGCGCCAGCAGCCATTTTCAGGGGGTCTCCTACGAGCAGTACTTC. Translating gives CASSHFQGVSYEQYF.

This clone was counted once. The gene calls are TRBV4-2 and TRBJ1-2, with unresolved D. V shed 1 base and J shed 2 bases, with 11 bases lying between them. The CDR3 runs to 15 residues. The V gene's germline CDR1 is LGHNA and CDR2 YNFKEQ. CDR3 sequence reads: CASSQGIEKNYGYTF. In nucleotides, the CDR3 is TGTGCCAGCAGCCAAGGTATAGAAAAAAACTATGGCTACACCTTC.

V usage is TRBV6-5 and J usage is TRBJ2-7; the match to TRBD2 covers 9 bases. This CDR3 is built from 16 residues. The V segment lost 2 bases and the J segment 0 bases; nucleotides outside the gene matches: 5. CDR1 is MNHEY, CDR2 SVGAGI, per germline. In DNA form, the CDR3 reads TGTGCCAGCAGTTACAATTGGCGGGAGGGCTCCTACGAGCAGTACTTC. It encodes CASSYNWREGSYEQYF.

This chain connects TRBV28 to TRBJ2-5; the D gene is possibly TRBD2 (5 bases). The germline CDR1 and CDR2 sequences are MDHEN and SYDVKM. V lost 5 bases, J lost 1 base, and 11 bases lay in between. The CDR3 is 14 residues long. CDR3 in DNA: TGTGCCAGCAGTCCTACACGGGGCCAAGAGACCCAGTACTTC. It codes for CASSPTRGQETQYF.

This clone was observed once. The rearrangement joins TRBV19 to TRBJ1-5, with D possibly being TRBD1 (6 bases). Between the trimmed V and J ends, which lost 10 bases and 4 bases, there was a span of 14 bases. Per the germline V gene, CDR1 is LNHDA and CDR2 is SQIVND (reference sequence). This CDR3 contains 13 residues. In DNA form, the CDR3 reads TGTGCCACCCTGGGACAATTAAATCAGCCCCAGCATTTT. Its translation is CATLGQLNQPQHF.

V usage is TRBV12-5 and J usage is TRBJ2-1; D is ambiguous. This CDR3 is 11 amino acids long. Germline V lookup: CDR1 LGHNT, CDR2 FRNRAP. V lost 4 bases and J lost 10, with 8 bases in between. The CDR3 DNA sequence: TGTGCTAGTGGTTCCGCGTGGGAGCAGTTCTTC. It codes for CASGSAWEQFF.

The CDR3 bases are TGTGCCAGTAGTATTCAACTCGGCGAGCAGTACTTC. It translates to CASSIQLGEQYF. The chain carries TRBV19 and TRBJ2-7; D gene unclear. The V end was cut by 3 bases, the J end by 6 bases, with 9 bases between. The CDR3 is 12 residues long. Germline V gene data show CDR1 as LNHDA and CDR2 as SQIVND (reference sequence).

This clone was seen a single time. This chain joins TRBV6-5 and TRBJ1-1, with D maybe TRBD1 (6 bases). Germline V CDR1 and CDR2: MNHEY, SVGAGI. The CDR3 covers 11 residues. V was clipped by 7 bases and J by 8 bases, with 11 bases between them. CDR3: CASTADSEAFF. The CDR3, as DNA: TGTGCCAGCACCGCGGACAGCGAAGCTTTCTTT.

V gene TRBV27 combines with J gene TRBJ1-4, with 7 bases fitting TRBD1. CDR3 length: 13 residues. Germline V gives CDR1 MNHEY, CDR2 SMNVEV (reference sequence). V shed 4 bases, J shed 8 bases, and the junction held 4 bases outside the gene matches. The CDR3 DNA reads TGTGCCAGCAGTTCACAGGGGACGGAAAAACTGTTTTTT. Translating it yields CASSSQGTEKLFF.

The chain has TRBV4-2 and TRBJ1-4, with D unresolved. CDR1 and CDR2 from the germline V gene are LGHNA and YNFKEQ. The CDR3 spans 17 residues. V lost 1 base and J 0 bases, leaving 12 bases between the germline ends. CDR3 in amino acids: CASSQGSMAATNEKLFF. As DNA, the CDR3 is TGTGCCAGCAGCCAAGGCTCAATGGCCGCAACTAATGAAAAACTGTTTTTT.

The rearrangement uses TRBV4-1 and TRBJ1-4; D might be TRBD1 (5 bases). Germline V gene sequence: CDR1 MGHRA, CDR2 YSYEKL. The length of the CDR3 is 15 residues. Trimming removed 4 bases from V and 8 bases from J, with 17 bases in between. CDR3: CASSPPSQGSEKLFF. CDR3 nucleotides: TGCGCCAGCAGCCCCCCCAGCCAGGGAAGCGAAAAACTGTTTTTT.